This paragraph covers one T cell receptor (beta chain) sequence. Antigen specificity is unknown. With 1 base removed from V and 4 bases from J, the gap between germline ends came to 13 bases. This CDR3 is built from 15 residues. Germline-derived CDR1 and CDR2 are SEHNR and FQNEAQ (reference sequence). The PCR ran on 60 Vbeta and 13 Jbeta primers. Method: immunoSEQ multiplex PCR; TCRdb's copy keeps in-frame clones and lacks some. This repertoire shows about 130,000 clones, roughly 71% found once; its top ten account for 5.5% to 7.5%. This entry belongs to a study of cytomegalovirus exposure and HLA in healthy donors. Study-wide results and caveats: In a later analysis, donors in an Asian-associated ancestry cluster reportedly had fewer N-insertions in productive TCRs than the cohort mean. V- and J-gene trimming in TCR beta was tied to a missense DCLRE1C variant by an analysis performed later.

This clonotype originated in a woman aged 45 to 65 in good health and CMV-seropositive. The V call is TRBV7-9, the J call TRBJ1-1; D not certain. Sequencing was carried out using PBMCs. The CDR3 coding sequence is TGTGCCAGCAGCTTAGGCTTCGGGATTCCCACTGAAGCTTTCTTT. This codes for CASSLGFGIPTEAFF.